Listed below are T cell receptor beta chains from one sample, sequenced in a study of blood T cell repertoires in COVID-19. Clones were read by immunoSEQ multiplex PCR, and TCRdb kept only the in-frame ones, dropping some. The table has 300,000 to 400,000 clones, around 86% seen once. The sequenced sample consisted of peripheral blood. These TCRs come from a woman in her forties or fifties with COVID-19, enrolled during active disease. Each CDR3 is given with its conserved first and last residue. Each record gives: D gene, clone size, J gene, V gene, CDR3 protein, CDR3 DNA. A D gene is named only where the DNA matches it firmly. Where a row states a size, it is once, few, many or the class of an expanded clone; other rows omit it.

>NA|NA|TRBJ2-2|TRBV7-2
CASSLVSGGNGELFF
TGTGCCAGCAGCTTAGTTTCAGGGGGGAACGGGGAGCTGTTTTTT
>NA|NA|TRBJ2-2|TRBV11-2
CASSYGPGTGELFF
TGTGCCAGCAGCTACGGACCGGGGACCGGGGAGCTGTTTTTT
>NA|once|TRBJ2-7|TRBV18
CASSLGTLYEQYF
TGTGCCAGCTCACTTGGGACTCTCTACGAGCAGTACTTC
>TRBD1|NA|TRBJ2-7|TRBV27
CASSLISDRGGRYEQYF
TGTGCCAGCAGTTTAATCTCGGACAGGGGAGGCCGCTACGAGCAGTACTTC
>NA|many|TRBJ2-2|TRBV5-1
CASDYGRSGYTGELFF
TGCGCCAGCGACTATGGGCGTAGCGGTTACACCGGGGAGCTGTTTTTT
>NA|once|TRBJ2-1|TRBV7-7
CASSLGPGHASSYNEQFF
TGTGCTAGCAGCTTAGGTCCAGGGCACGCATCCTCCTACAATGAGCAGTTCTTC
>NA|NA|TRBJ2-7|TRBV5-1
CASSPGLPGFYEQYF
TGCGCCAGCAGCCCGGGACTCCCTGGTTTCTACGAGCAGTACTTC
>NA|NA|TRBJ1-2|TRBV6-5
CASATLSGGYTF
TGTGCCAGCGCCACACTTTCGGGTGGCTACACCTTC
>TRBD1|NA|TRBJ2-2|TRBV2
CASKRSGGTGELFF
TGTGCCAGCAAGCGGTCAGGGGGCACCGGGGAGCTGTTTTTT
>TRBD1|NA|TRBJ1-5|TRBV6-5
CASSPWTGNQPQHF
TGTGCCAGCAGTCCCTGGACAGGGAACCAGCCCCAGCATTTT
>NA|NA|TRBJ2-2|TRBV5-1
CASSLTGDPGELFF
TGCGCCAGCAGCTTGACGGGGGATCCCGGGGAGCTGTTTTTT
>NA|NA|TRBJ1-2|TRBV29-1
CSVEDRKFRGVDHFDGGYTF
TGCAGCGTTGAAGATCGGAAATTCCGAGGCGTAGACCATTTTGATGGTGGCTACACCTTC
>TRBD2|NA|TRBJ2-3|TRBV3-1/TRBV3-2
CASSQDILAGTDTQYF
TGTGCCAGCAGCCAAGATATCCTAGCGGGAACAGATACGCAGTATTTT
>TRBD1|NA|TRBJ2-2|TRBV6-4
CASKDREANTGELFF
TGTGCCAGCAAGGACAGGGAAGCGAACACCGGGGAGCTGTTTTTT
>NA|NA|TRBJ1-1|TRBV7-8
CASSSMIGVTEAFF
TGTGCCAGCAGCTCAATGATCGGGGTTACTGAAGCTTTCTTT
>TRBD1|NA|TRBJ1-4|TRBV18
CASSPRGDRGEKLFF
TGTGCCAGCTCACCACGGGGGGACAGGGGTGAAAAACTGTTTTTT
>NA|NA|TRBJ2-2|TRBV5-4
CASSLGGAIGELFF
TGTGCCAGCAGCTTGGGGGGAGCAATCGGGGAGCTGTTTTTT
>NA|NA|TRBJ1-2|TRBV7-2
CASSLVEGGYGYTF
TGTGCCAGCAGCTTAGTTGAGGGCGGCTATGGCTACACCTTC
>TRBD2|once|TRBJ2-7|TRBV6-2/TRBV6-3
CASSYWAGGSYEQYF
TGTGCCAGCAGTTACTGGGCGGGAGGGTCCTACGAGCAGTACTTC
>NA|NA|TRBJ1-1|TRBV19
CASSILGESTEAFF
TGTGCCAGTAGTATTCTAGGAGAGAGCACTGAAGCTTTCTTT
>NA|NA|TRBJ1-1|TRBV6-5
CASSYQGRGTEAFF
TGTGCCAGCAGTTATCAAGGGCGGGGCACTGAAGCTTTCTTT